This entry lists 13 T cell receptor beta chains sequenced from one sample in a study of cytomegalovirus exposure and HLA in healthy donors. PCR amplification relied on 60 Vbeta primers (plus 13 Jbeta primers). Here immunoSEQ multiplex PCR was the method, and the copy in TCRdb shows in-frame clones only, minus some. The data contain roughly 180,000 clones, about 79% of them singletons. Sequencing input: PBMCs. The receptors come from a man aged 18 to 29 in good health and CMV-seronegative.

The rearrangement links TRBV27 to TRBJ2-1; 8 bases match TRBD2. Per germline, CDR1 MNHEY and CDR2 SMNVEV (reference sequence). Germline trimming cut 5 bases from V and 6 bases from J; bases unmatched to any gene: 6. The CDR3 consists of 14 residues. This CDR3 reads CASSPFRGGNEQFF. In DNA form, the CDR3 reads TGTGCCAGCAGTCCCTTCCGGGGGGGCAATGAGCAGTTCTTC.

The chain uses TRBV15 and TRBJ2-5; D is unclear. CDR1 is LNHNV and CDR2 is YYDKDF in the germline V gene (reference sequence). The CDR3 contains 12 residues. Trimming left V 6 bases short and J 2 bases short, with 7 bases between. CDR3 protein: CATSPGQETQYF. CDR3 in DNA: TGTGCCACCAGTCCAGGTCAAGAGACCCAGTACTTC.

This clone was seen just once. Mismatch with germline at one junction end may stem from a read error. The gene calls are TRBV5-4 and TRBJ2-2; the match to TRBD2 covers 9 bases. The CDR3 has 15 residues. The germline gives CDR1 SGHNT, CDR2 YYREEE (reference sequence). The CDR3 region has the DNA TGTGTCAGCAGCGGCGGGGGGGGAAACACCGGGGAGCTGTTTTTT. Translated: CVSSGGGGNTGELFF.

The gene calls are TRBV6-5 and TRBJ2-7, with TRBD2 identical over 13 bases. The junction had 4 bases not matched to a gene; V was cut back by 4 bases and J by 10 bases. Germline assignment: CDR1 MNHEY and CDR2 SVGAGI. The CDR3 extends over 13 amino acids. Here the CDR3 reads CASSFGLAGDQYF. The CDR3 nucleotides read TGTGCCAGCAGTTTCGGACTAGCGGGAGATCAGTACTTC.

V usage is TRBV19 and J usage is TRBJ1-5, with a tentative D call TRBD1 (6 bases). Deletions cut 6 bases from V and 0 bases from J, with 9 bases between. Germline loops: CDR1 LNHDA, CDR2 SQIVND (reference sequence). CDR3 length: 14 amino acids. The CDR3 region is CASSPDSSNQPQHF. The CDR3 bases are TGTGCCAGTAGCCCGGACAGTAGCAATCAGCCCCAGCATTTT.

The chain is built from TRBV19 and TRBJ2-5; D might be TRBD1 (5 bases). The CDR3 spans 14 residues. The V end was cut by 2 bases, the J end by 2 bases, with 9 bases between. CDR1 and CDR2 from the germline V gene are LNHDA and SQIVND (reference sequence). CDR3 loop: CASSISRAQETQYF. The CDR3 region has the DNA TGTGCCAGTAGTATATCCAGGGCACAAGAGACCCAGTACTTC.

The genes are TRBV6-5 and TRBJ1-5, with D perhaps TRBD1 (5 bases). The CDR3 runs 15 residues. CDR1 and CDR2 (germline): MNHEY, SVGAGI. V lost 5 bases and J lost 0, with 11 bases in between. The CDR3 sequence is CASSVRGISNQPQHF. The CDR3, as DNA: TGTGCCAGCAGTGTAAGGGGAATTAGCAATCAGCCCCAGCATTTT.

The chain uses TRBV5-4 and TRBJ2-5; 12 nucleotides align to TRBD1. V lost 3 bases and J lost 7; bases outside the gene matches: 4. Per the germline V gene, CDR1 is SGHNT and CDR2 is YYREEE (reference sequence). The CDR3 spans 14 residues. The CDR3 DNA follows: TGTGCCAGCAGCTGGGGACAGGGGGCGGGGACCCAGTACTTC. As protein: CASSWGQGAGTQYF.

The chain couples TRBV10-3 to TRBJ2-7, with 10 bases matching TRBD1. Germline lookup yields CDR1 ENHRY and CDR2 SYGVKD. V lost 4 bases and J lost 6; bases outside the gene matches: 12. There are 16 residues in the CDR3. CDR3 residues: CAISGSGQGVVGEQYF. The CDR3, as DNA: TGTGCCATCAGTGGGTCAGGACAGGGGGTTGTAGGCGAGCAGTACTTC.

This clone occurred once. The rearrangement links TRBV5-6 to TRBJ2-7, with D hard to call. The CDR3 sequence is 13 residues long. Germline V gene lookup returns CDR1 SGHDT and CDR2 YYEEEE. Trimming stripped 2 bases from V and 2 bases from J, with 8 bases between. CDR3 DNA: TGTGCCAGCAGCTTTGAGAAACCCTACGAGCAGTACTTC. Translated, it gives CASSFEKPYEQYF.

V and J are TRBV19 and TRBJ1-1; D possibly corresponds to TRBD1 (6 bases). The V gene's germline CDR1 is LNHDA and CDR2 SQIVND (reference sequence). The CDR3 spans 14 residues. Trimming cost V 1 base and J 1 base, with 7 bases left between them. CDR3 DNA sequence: TGTGCCAGTAGTATAGGGGGACAGAACACTGAAGCTTTCTTT. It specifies CASSIGGQNTEAFF.

The CDR3 here is CSVEGLAGGITSSYNEQFF. CDR3 DNA sequence: TGCAGCGTGGAGGGACTAGCGGGAGGGATTACGAGCTCCTACAATGAGCAGTTCTTC. V gene TRBV29-1 combines with J gene TRBJ2-1; 16 bases match TRBD2. Germline lookup yields CDR1 SQVTM and CDR2 ANQGSEA. The CDR3 has 19 amino acids. V dropped 6 bases and J dropped 0; count of bases not matched to a gene: 11.

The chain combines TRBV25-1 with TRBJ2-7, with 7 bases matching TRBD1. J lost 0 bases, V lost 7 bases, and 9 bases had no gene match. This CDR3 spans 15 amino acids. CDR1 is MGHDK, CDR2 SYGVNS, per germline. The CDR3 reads CASTPNRDSSYEQYF. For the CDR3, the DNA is TGTGCCAGCACTCCAAACCGGGACAGCTCCTACGAGCAGTACTTC.